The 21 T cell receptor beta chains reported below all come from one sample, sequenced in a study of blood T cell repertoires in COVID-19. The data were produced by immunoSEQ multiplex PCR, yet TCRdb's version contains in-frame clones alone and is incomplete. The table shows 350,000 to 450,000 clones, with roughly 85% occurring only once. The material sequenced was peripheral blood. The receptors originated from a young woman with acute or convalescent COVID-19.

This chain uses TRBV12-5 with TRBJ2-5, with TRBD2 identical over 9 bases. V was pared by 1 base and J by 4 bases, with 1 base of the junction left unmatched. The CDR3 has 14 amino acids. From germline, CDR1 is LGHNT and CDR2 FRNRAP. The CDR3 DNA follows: TGTGCTAGTGGTTTGGAACTAGCGGGAGAGACCCAGTACTTC. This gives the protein CASGLELAGETQYF.

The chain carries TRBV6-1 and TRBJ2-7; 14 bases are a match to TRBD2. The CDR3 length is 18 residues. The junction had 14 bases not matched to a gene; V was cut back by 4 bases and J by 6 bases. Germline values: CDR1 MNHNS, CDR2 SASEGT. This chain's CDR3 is CASSATGTSGRFSSEQYF. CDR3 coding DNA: TGTGCCAGCAGTGCGACCGGGACTAGCGGGAGATTTAGCTCCGAGCAGTACTTC.

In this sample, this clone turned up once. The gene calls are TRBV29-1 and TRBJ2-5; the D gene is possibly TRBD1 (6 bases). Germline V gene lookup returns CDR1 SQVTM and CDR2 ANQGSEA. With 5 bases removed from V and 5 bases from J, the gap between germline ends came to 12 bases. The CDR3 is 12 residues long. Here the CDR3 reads CSVLRGGETQYF. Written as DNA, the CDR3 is TGCAGCGTTCTCAGGGGCGGGGAGACCCAGTACTTC.

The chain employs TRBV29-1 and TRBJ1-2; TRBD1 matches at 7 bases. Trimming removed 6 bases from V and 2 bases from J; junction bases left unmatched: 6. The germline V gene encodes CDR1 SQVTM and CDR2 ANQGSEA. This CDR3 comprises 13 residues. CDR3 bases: TGCAGCGTGGCCGACAGGGAGAACTATGGCTACACCTTC. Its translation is CSVADRENYGYTF.

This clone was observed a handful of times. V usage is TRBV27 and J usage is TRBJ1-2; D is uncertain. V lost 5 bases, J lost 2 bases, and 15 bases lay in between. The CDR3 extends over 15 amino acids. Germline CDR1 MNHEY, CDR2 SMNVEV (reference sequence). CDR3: CASSPRVPGNYGYTF. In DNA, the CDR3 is TGTGCCAGCAGTCCCCGGGTCCCGGGGAACTATGGCTACACCTTC.

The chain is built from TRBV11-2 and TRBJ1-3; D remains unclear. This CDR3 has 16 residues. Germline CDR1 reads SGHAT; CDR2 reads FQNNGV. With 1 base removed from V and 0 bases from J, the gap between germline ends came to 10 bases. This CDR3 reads CASSLAPGASGNTIYF. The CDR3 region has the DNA TGTGCCAGCAGCTTAGCTCCAGGTGCCTCTGGAAACACCATATATTTT.

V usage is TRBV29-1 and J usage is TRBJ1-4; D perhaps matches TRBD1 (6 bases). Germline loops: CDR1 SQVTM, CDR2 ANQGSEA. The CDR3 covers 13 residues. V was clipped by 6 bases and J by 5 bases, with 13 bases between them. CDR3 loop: CSVTRTANEKLFF. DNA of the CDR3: TGCAGCGTCACCCGGACAGCGAATGAAAAACTGTTTTTT.

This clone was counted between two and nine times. CDR3 region: CASSPIPTGVTDGYTF. In nucleotides, the CDR3 is TGTGCCAGCAGCCCAATACCGACAGGGGTAACGGATGGCTACACCTTC. The chain combines TRBV5-6 with TRBJ1-2; 8 bases match TRBD1. With V trimmed by 4 bases and J by 6 bases, 14 bases remained unmatched. CDR1 SGHDT and CDR2 YYEEEE come from the germline V gene. CDR3 size: 16 residues.

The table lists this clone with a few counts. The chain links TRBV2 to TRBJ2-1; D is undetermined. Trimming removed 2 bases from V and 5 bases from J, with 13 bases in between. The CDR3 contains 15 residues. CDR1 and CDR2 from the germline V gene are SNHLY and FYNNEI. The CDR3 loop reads CASSETAGYDNEQFF. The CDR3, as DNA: TGTGCCAGCAGTGAAACCGCAGGCTACGACAATGAGCAGTTCTTC.

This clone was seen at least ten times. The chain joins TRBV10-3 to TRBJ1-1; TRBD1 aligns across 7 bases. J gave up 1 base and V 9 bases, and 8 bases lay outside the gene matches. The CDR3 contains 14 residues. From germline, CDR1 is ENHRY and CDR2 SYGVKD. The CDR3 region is CAIKGTDKNTEAFF. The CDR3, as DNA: TGTGCCATAAAGGGGACAGACAAGAACACTGAAGCTTTCTTT.

CDR3: CASSKRPQVDQPQHF. The CDR3 DNA is TGTGCCAGCAGTAAAAGGCCCCAGGTAGATCAGCCCCAGCATTTT. The J gene is TRBJ1-5, the V gene TRBV6-5, with D unclear. Trimming left V 5 bases short and J 5 bases short, with 16 bases between. Germline-derived CDR1 and CDR2 are MNHEY and SVGAGI. The CDR3 is 15 residues long.

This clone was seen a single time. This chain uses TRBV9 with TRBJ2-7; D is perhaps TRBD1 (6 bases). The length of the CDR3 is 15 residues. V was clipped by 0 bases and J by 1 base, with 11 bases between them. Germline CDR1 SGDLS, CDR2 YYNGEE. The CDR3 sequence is CASSVGPGESYEQYF. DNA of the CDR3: TGTGCCAGCAGCGTAGGTCCAGGGGAGTCCTACGAGCAGTACTTC.

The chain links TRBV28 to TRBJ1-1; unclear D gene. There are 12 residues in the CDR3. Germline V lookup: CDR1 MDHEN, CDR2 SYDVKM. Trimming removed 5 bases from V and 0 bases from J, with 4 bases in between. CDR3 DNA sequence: TGTGCCAGCAGTGGCATGAACACTGAAGCTTTCTTT. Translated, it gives CASSGMNTEAFF.

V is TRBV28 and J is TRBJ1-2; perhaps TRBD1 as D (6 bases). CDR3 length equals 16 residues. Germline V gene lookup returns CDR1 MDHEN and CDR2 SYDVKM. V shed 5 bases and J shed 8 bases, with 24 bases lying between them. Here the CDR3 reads CASSIPEWAQGRGYTF. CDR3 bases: TGTGCCAGCAGTATCCCCGAATGGGCCCAGGGGAGAGGCTACACCTTC.

The CDR3 sequence: CASSLGGSQETQYF. The CDR3 nucleotides read TGTGCCAGCAGCTTAGGAGGAAGCCAAGAGACCCAGTACTTC. This chain links TRBV7-9 with TRBJ2-5; unclear D gene. Germline V gene data show CDR1 as SEHNR and CDR2 as FQNEAQ (reference sequence). Trimming took 1 base from V and 1 from J, leaving 7 bases between them. The CDR3 spans 14 residues.

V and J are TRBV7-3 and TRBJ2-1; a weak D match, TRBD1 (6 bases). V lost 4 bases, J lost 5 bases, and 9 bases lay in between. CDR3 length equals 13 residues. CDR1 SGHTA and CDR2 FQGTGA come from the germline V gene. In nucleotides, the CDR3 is TGTGCCAGCAGCTCGGACAGAGACAATGAGCAGTTCTTC. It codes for CASSSDRDNEQFF.

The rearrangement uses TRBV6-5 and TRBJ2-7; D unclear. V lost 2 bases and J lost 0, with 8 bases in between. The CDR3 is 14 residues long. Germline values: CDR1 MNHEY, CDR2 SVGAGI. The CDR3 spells CASSYKPGSYEQYF. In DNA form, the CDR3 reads TGTGCCAGCAGTTACAAACCGGGCTCCTACGAGCAGTACTTC.

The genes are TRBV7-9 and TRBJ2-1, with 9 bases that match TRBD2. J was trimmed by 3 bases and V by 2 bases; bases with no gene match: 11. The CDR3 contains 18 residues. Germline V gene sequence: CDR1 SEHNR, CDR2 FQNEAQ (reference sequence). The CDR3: CASSLTAGGLVHYNEQFF. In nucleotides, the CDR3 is TGTGCCAGCAGCTTAACCGCGGGAGGGCTCGTCCACTACAATGAGCAGTTCTTC.

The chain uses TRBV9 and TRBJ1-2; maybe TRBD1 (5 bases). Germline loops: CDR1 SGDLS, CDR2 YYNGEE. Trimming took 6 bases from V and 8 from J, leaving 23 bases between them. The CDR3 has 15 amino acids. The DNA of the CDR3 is TGTGCCAGCACTTACTCTAGGCGGGGGAATGAAGGCTACACCTTC. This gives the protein CASTYSRRGNEGYTF.

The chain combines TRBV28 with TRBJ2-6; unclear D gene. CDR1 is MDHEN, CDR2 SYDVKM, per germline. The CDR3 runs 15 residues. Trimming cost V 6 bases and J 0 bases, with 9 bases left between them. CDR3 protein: CASSHRYSGANVLTF. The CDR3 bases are TGTGCCAGCAGCCATCGGTACTCTGGGGCCAACGTCCTGACTTTC.

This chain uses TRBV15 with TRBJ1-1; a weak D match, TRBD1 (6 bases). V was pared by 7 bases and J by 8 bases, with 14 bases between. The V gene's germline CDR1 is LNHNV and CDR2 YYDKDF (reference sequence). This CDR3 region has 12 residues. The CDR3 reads CATILYRAEAFF. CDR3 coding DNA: TGTGCCACCATCCTCTACAGGGCCGAAGCTTTCTTT.